This T cell receptor beta chain comes out of a study of cytomegalovirus exposure and HLA in healthy donors. Turning to the study itself: Some 80 million unique TCRs from HLA-typed donors were held in an early data release. Regarding the study as a whole: The study reported that TCR beta sequences accurately predicted HLA-A and HLA-B alleles in most subjects. A later analysis associated about 18,000 TCR beta sequences with HLA alleles at a 0.05 false discovery rate.

Both 60 Vbeta primers and 13 Jbeta primers went into the PCR. TCRdb keeps only in-frame clones here, not all; method: immunoSEQ multiplex PCR. The sample contains some 130,000 clones, approximately 80% of which appear only once. Remarks on this clone: Its antigen is unidentified.

The V and J ends lost 1 base and 10 bases respectively, with 11 bases between them. This CDR3 comprises 12 residues. The germline CDR1 and CDR2 sequences are SQVTM and ANQGSEA. V is TRBV29-1 and J is TRBJ2-1; a weak D match, TRBD2 (7 bases). The TCR was taken from a woman aged 40-49 years in good health and CMV-seronegative. The sequencing input was PBMCs. The CDR3 is CSVEVGGREQFF. Written as DNA, the CDR3 is TGCAGCGTTGAAGTGGGGGGGCGCGAGCAGTTCTTC.